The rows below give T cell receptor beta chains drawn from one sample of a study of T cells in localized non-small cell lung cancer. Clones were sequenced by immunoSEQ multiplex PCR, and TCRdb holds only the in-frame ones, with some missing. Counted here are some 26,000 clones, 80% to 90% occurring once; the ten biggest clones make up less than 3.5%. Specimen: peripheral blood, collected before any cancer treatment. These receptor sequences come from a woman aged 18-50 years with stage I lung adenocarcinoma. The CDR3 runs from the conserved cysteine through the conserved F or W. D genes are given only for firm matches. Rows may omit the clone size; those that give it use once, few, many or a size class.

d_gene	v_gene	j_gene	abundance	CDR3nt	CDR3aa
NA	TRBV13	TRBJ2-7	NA	TGTGCCAGCAGCTTAGCAGGCGAGCAGTACTTC	CASSLAGEQYF
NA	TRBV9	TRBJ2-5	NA	TGTGCCAGCAGCGTAGATTTTCGGGAGACCCAGTACTTC	CASSVDFRETQYF
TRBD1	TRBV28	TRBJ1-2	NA	TGTGCCAGCAGTTTTCATCGGACAGGGGGCCGTGGCTACACCTTC	CASSFHRTGGRGYTF
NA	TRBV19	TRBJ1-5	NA	TGTGCCAGTAGTACTTTAACCGGGACCAGAAGCAATCAGCCCCAGCATTTT	CASSTLTGTRSNQPQHF
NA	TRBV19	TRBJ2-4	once	TGTGCCAGTTCGAGAGGCGCCAAAAACATTCAGTACTTC	CASSRGAKNIQYF
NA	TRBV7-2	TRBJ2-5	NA	TGTGCCAGCAGCTTAGGACAGATCCAAGAGACCCAGTACTTC	CASSLGQIQETQYF
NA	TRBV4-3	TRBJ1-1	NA	TGCGCCAGCAGCCGAGACAGCATCCGAACTGAAGCTTTCTTT	CASSRDSIRTEAFF
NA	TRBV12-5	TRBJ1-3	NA	TGTGCTAGTGGTTTGGGCCTCTCTGGAAACACCATATATTTT	CASGLGLSGNTIYF
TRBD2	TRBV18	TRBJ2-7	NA	TGTGCCAGCTCACCACTCGCAGCGGGAGGGTCCTACGAGCAGTACTTC	CASSPLAAGGSYEQYF
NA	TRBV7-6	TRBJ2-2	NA	TGTGCCAGCATGAGTGGGACCGCCGGGGAGCTGTTTTTT	CASMSGTAGELFF
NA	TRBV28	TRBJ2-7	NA	TGTGCCAGCAGCACCTTAAGCTACGAGCAGTACTTC	CASSTLSYEQYF
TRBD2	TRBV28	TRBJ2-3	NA	TGTGCCAGCAGTTCTTTAGGCCCCCTTAGCGGGAGAGGGGATACGCAGTATTTT	CASSSLGPLSGRGDTQYF
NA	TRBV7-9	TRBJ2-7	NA	TGTGCCAGCAGCTTAGTACTTATGGCCCACTACGAGCAGTACTTC	CASSLVLMAHYEQYF
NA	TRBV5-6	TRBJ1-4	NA	TGTGCCAGCAGCTTACGGCCTTATGAAAAACTGTTTTTT	CASSLRPYEKLFF
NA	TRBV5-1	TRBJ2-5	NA	TGCGCCAGCAGCAAACAGGGCCAGGTCCAAGAGACCCAGTACTTC	CASSKQGQVQETQYF
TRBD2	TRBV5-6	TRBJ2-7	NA	TGTGCCAGCAGCCCGGTTGGCGGGAGCCACGAGCAGTACTTC	CASSPVGGSHEQYF
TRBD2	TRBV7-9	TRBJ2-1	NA	TGTGCCAGCAGCTTAGTAGCGGGAGCTGGCAATGAGCAGTTCTTC	CASSLVAGAGNEQFF
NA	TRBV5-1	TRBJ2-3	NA	TGCGCCAGCAGCTCAACCCGAGGCACAGATACGCAGTATTTT	CASSSTRGTDTQYF
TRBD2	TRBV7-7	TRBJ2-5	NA	TGTGCCAGCAGCCGGGGACTAGATCATGAGACCCAGTACTTC	CASSRGLDHETQYF
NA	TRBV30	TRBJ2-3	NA	TGTGCCTGGAGCGGATACGGACGGATCGGAGCAGATACGCAGTATTTT	CAWSGYGRIGADTQYF